This entry describes one T cell receptor (beta chain). No antigen is known for it. Germline V gene sequence: CDR1 KGHSH, CDR2 LQKENI. Germline trimming cut 3 bases from V and 5 bases from J; bases unmatched to any gene: 2. This CDR3 has 14 residues. The data stem from a study of beta chain features in type 1 diabetes. Whole-study context: Age, gender and cell yields were similar between patients and healthy donors. Study-level points and caveats: A moderate, significant TCRB CDR3 shortening appeared in type 1 diabetes across four CD4+ subsets. More deletions and fewer insertions at VDJ junctions were found in patients with type 1 diabetes.

Central memory, naive, regulatory and stem cell-like memory CD4+ cells were sorted by CD45RO/CCR7/CD25/CD127/CD95/CD27. Purities over 98% were achieved in all sorted populations. Every bit of the isolated RNA underwent reverse transcription, so sequencing read expressed TCRB transcripts. This table comes from immunoSEQ multiplex PCR, and its TCRdb copy is limited to in-frame clones, with some not included. Among roughly 150,000 clones, roughly 9% were seen once, and the ten largest hold roughly 0.7%. Source material: central memory CD4+ T cells from blood. The clonotype comes from a woman in her twenties or thirties with type 1 diabetes. The J gene is TRBJ1-1, the V gene TRBV18, with 11 bases aligning to TRBD1. CDR3 nucleotides: TGTGCCAGCTCACCCCGGGACAGGGGGACTGAAGCTTTCTTT. It translates to CASSPRDRGTEAFF.